This T cell receptor beta chain was captured by sequencing in a study of blood T cell repertoires in COVID-19. Authors' analysis steps: Cell counts per sample came from amplifying reference gene primers. Some clones are missing from TCRdb's copy, which holds only in-frame ones; the method was immunoSEQ multiplex PCR. For V, J and clone size, that table is used; D and trimming come from the DNA. The sample lists fewer than 350,000 clones; around 89% were seen once. Germline assignment: CDR1 LNHDA and CDR2 SQIVND (reference sequence). This CDR3 comprises 13 residues. V was clipped by 11 bases and J by 4 bases; unmatched bases: 8. Across 20 to 25 US areas, participants ranged in age from 18 to 89 years. Allocation to cohorts depended on clinical history reported by the participants.

This clonotype was sampled from a woman in her 30s with acute COVID-19. The chain combines TRBV19 with TRBJ1-5, with 7 bases matching TRBD1. Sequenced sample: PBMCs or T cells enriched from blood (not recorded which). The DNA of the CDR3 is TGTGCCTGCCGGGGGACAGCAAATCAGCCCCAGCATTTT. Translating it yields CACRGTANQPQHF. Full variable domain (missing parts from reference TRBV19 and TRBJ1-5): DGGITQSPKYLFRKEGQNVTLSCEQNLNHDAMYWYRQDPGQGLRLIYYSQIVNDFQKGDIAEGYSVSREKKESFPLTVTSAQKNPTAFYLCACRGTANQPQHFGDGTRLSIL.